The 22 T cell receptor beta chains reported below all come from one sample, sequenced in a study of blood T cell repertoires in COVID-19. Produced via immunoSEQ multiplex PCR; TCRdb's table is partial and in-frame only. The sample has roughly 68,000 clones, around 74% seen once. Source material: peripheral blood. Receptors originate from a man aged 60 to 69 with COVID-19, enrolled during active disease.

In its sample, this clone was seen a few times. V and J are TRBV2 and TRBJ2-1, with TRBD2 matching over 11 bases. This CDR3 spans 13 amino acids. After removal of 11 bases from V and 9 bases from J, the junction contained 9 bases not matched to a gene. Germline CDR1 reads SNHLY; CDR2 reads FYNNEI. CDR3 sequence reads: CARQTLAGGEQFF. The CDR3 DNA reads as TGTGCCCGACAGACCCTAGCGGGAGGTGAGCAGTTCTTC.

This clone was picked up one time. The chain uses TRBV11-2 and TRBJ2-5, with no clear D. The CDR3 runs to 13 residues. Germline values: CDR1 SGHAT, CDR2 FQNNGV. V was pared by 0 bases and J by 9 bases, with 11 bases between. CDR3 amino acids: CASSLDFSAAQYF. The CDR3 coding sequence is TGTGCCAGCAGCTTAGATTTCAGTGCGGCCCAGTACTTC.

This chain connects TRBV7-9 to TRBJ1-2; 8 bases fit TRBD1. There are 13 residues in the CDR3. Germline V gives CDR1 SEHNR, CDR2 FQNEAQ (reference sequence). V shed 5 bases, J shed 6 bases, and the junction held 5 bases outside the gene matches. The CDR3: CASSRGQGDGYTF. CDR3 DNA: TGTGCCAGCAGCCGAGGACAGGGCGATGGCTACACCTTC. Supplemented by reference TRBV7-9 and TRBJ1-2, the full variable domain reads DTGVSQNPRHKITKRGQNVTFRCDPISEHNRLYWYRQTLGQGPEFLTYFQNEAQLEKSRLLSDRFSAERPKGSFSTLEIQRTEQGDSAMYLCASSRGQGDGYTFGSGTRLTVV.

The chain links TRBV29-1 to TRBJ2-3; TRBD2 matches 14 bases. CDR1 is SQVTM, CDR2 ANQGSEA, per germline. V shed 7 bases and J 7 bases; nucleotides not matched to a gene: 7. The CDR3 loop spans 14 amino acids. CDR3 bases: TGCAGCGCTAAGACTAGCGGGGGGGCAAATACGCAGTATTTT. It codes for CSAKTSGGANTQYF.

This clone has just a few counts. The chain is built from TRBV11-3 and TRBJ2-5; a possible D gene is TRBD1 (5 bases). V was clipped by 5 bases and J by 5 bases, with 12 bases between them. Germline V CDR1 and CDR2: SGHNT, YENEEA. The CDR3 is 13 residues long. The CDR3 bases are TGTGCCAGCAGCCCGCCAGGGCAGGAGACCCAGTACTTC. Translation: CASSPPGQETQYF. The whole variable domain, filled in from reference TRBV11-3 and TRBJ2-5, reads EAGVVQSPRYKIIEKKQPVAFWCNPISGHNTLYWYLQNLGQGPELLIRYENEEAVDDSQLPKDRFSAERLKGVDSTLKIQPAELGDSAVYLCASSPPGQETQYFGPGTRLLVL.

This chain connects TRBV28 to TRBJ1-1; tentative D call: TRBD1 (6 bases). The CDR3 spans 12 residues. The V and J ends lost 7 bases and 7 bases respectively, with 13 bases between them. Per germline, CDR1 MDHEN and CDR2 SYDVKM. This CDR3 reads CASKGGSGEAFF. CDR3 in DNA: TGTGCCAGCAAGGGGGGGTCGGGTGAAGCTTTCTTT.

This clone was picked up one time. This chain joins TRBV7-2 and TRBJ2-1, with D possibly TRBD1 on 6 matching bases. The CDR3 has 14 amino acids. CDR1 SGHTA and CDR2 FQGNSA come from the germline V gene. V lost 1 base and J 2 bases, leaving 6 bases between the germline ends. CDR3 protein: CASSLGGPYNEQFF. The CDR3 DNA reads TGTGCCAGCAGCTTAGGGGGGCCCTACAATGAGCAGTTCTTC.

This clone is labeled medium-sized. V gene TRBV12-3 or TRBV12-4 combines with J gene TRBJ2-1, with D possibly being TRBD2 (7 bases). The CDR3 is 12 amino acids. V was cut by 3 bases and J by 8 bases, with 8 bases left in between. CDR3 sequence reads: CASSFGGHEQFF. In DNA, the CDR3 is TGTGCCAGCAGTTTCGGGGGGCATGAGCAGTTCTTC.

This clone was seen a handful of times. The CDR3 is CASSVVGAGQGETEAFF. The DNA of the CDR3 is TGTGCCAGCAGCGTAGTGGGTGCGGGACAGGGAGAAACTGAAGCTTTCTTT. The V gene is TRBV9, the J gene TRBJ1-1; 9 bases line up with TRBD1. J gave up 5 bases and V 0 bases, and 11 bases lay outside the gene matches. The CDR3 covers 17 residues. CDR1 and CDR2 from the germline V gene are SGDLS and YYNGEE.

The CDR3 DNA follows: TGTGCCAGTAGTAACCTGGCCGAGCAGTACTTC. Residues: CASSNLAEQYF. V and J are TRBV19 and TRBJ2-7; D is unresolved. This CDR3 is built from 11 residues. The V end was cut by 4 bases, the J end by 6 bases, with 7 bases between. CDR1 and CDR2 (germline): LNHDA, SQIVND (reference sequence). The variable domain in full, completed from reference TRBV19 and TRBJ2-7, reads DGGITQSPKYLFRKEGQNVTLSCEQNLNHDAMYWYRQDPGQGLRLIYYSQIVNDFQKGDIAEGYSVSREKKESFPLTVTSAQKNPTAFYLCASSNLAEQYFGPGTRLTVT.

The gene calls are TRBV6-5 and TRBJ2-1; TRBD2 matches 7 bases. The junction had 8 bases not matched to a gene; V was cut back by 2 bases and J by 10 bases. Germline loops: CDR1 MNHEY, CDR2 SVGAGI. The CDR3 sequence is 14 residues long. CDR3 region: CASSYVAGAPEQFF. The CDR3 nucleotides are TGTGCCAGCAGTTACGTGGCGGGAGCACCCGAGCAGTTCTTC.

V usage is TRBV5-1 and J usage is TRBJ2-1; maybe TRBD2 (5 bases). CDR1 and CDR2 from the germline V gene are SGHRS and YFSETQ. The V end lost 0 bases, the J end lost 7 bases, and 8 bases lay between the germline ends. The CDR3 has 13 amino acids. CDR3 region: CASSLDPGNEQFF. The CDR3 coding sequence is TGCGCCAGCAGCTTGGACCCGGGGAATGAGCAGTTCTTC.

The J gene is TRBJ1-5, the V gene TRBV23-1; D not certain. TRBV23-1 has ORF status, its function being uncertain. This CDR3 comprises 13 residues. Between the trimmed V and J ends, which lost 5 bases and 2 bases, there was a span of 7 bases. As DNA, the CDR3 is TGCGCCAGCAGTGATCGGTGCAATCAGCCCCAGCATTTT. This codes for CASSDRCNQPQHF.

The rearrangement joins TRBV4-1 to TRBJ2-4; D is perhaps TRBD1 (5 bases). V was trimmed by 0 bases and J by 8 bases, leaving 14 bases between them. CDR3 size: 15 residues. In germline, CDR1 is MGHRA, CDR2 YSYEKL. The CDR3 DNA is TGCGCCAGCAGCCAAGAGACAGTGGCCGGAGACATTCAGTACTTC. This gives the protein CASSQETVAGDIQYF.

This clone has only a few counts. J is TRBJ1-1 and V is TRBV18; the D gene is possibly TRBD1 (6 bases). The CDR3 spans 13 residues. V was trimmed by 3 bases and J by 4 bases, leaving 9 bases between them. CDR1 and CDR2 from the germline V gene are KGHSH and LQKENI. CDR3 sequence reads: CASSPPGVTEAFF. The CDR3 nucleotides are TGTGCCAGCTCACCGCCAGGGGTCACTGAAGCTTTCTTT.

In regard to this clone: The same CDR3 is also encoded by other DNA sequences in this sample. V usage is TRBV28 and J usage is TRBJ2-5; 8 bases match TRBD2. Losses at the gene ends were 7 bases for V and 5 bases for J; bases not matched to a gene: 6. Germline assignment: CDR1 MDHEN and CDR2 SYDVKM. The CDR3 has 13 amino acids. CDR3 in DNA: TGTGCCAGCACCCCGGGGGGGCAGGAGACCCAGTACTTC. This sequence encodes CASTPGGQETQYF.

V gene TRBV15 combines with J gene TRBJ2-1, with 10 bases lining up with TRBD2. The junction had 13 bases not matched to a gene; V was cut back by 6 bases and J by 5 bases. This CDR3 spans 17 amino acids. CDR1 LNHNV and CDR2 YYDKDF come from the germline V gene (reference sequence). The CDR3 coding sequence is TGTGCCACCAGGCAATCGAGCGGGGGGGTCCTGAACAATGAGCAGTTCTTC. This encodes CATRQSSGGVLNNEQFF. The full variable domain, in which reference TRBV15 and TRBJ2-1 provide the parts outside the CDR3, is DAMVIQNPRYQVTQFGKPVTLSCSQTLNHNVMYWYQQKSSQAPKLLFHYYDKDFNNEADTPDNFQSRRPNTSFCFLDIRSPGLGDTAMYLCATRQSSGGVLNNEQFFGPGTRLTVL.

The chain combines TRBV6-5 with TRBJ1-5; 10 bases are shared with TRBD1. V shed 2 bases and J 6 bases; nucleotides not matched to a gene: 4. From germline, CDR1 is MNHEY and CDR2 SVGAGI. This CDR3 is 15 amino acids long. The CDR3 nucleotides read TGTGCCAGCAGTTACCCGGGACAGGGGTTTCAGCCCCAGCATTTT. As protein: CASSYPGQGFQPQHF.

This sequence joins TRBV19 and TRBJ1-2; D remains unclear. CDR1 and CDR2 from the germline V gene are LNHDA and SQIVND (reference sequence). The CDR3 extends over 15 amino acids. The V and J ends lost 3 bases and 3 bases respectively, with 14 bases between them. The CDR3 region is CASSILAGSYYGYTF. For the CDR3, the DNA is TGTGCCAGTAGTATTTTGGCAGGATCATACTATGGCTACACCTTC. The full variable domain, completed using reference TRBV19 and TRBJ1-2, is DGGITQSPKYLFRKEGQNVTLSCEQNLNHDAMYWYRQDPGQGLRLIYYSQIVNDFQKGDIAEGYSVSREKKESFPLTVTSAQKNPTAFYLCASSILAGSYYGYTFGSGTRLTVV.

The chain joins TRBV27 to TRBJ2-7; TRBD1 agrees at 7 bases. Germline trimming cut 2 bases from V and 4 bases from J; bases unmatched to any gene: 5. This CDR3 region has 14 residues. Germline V gives CDR1 MNHEY, CDR2 SMNVEV (reference sequence). DNA for the CDR3: TGTGCCAGCAGTTTAAGGTACAGGGGTTACGAGCAGTACTTC. This translates into CASSLRYRGYEQYF.

This clone was recorded a few times. V usage is TRBV19 and J usage is TRBJ1-1, with D uncertain. Germline V gene sequence: CDR1 LNHDA, CDR2 SQIVND (reference sequence). This CDR3 has 14 residues. Deletions cut 4 bases from V and 4 bases from J, with 13 bases between. In DNA, the CDR3 is TGTGCCAGTAGTACGACTTGGGAGAGCACTGAAGCTTTCTTT. It specifies CASSTTWESTEAFF.

This clone was recorded a few times. This rearrangement joins TRBV11-1 to TRBJ2-7; D unresolved. CDR1 SGHAT and CDR2 FQDESV come from the germline V gene (reference sequence). This CDR3 spans 11 amino acids. The V end lost 5 bases, the J end lost 2 bases, and 4 bases lay between the germline ends. The chain's CDR3 is CASSTTYEQYF. The CDR3 bases are TGTGCCAGCAGCACAACCTACGAGCAGTACTTC. The full variable domain, rest sourced from reference TRBV11-1 and TRBJ2-7, is EAEVAQSPRYKITEKSQAVAFWCDPISGHATLYWYRQILGQGPELLVQFQDESVVDDSQLPKDRFSAERLKGVDSTLKIQPAELGDSAMYLCASSTTYEQYFGPGTRLTVT.